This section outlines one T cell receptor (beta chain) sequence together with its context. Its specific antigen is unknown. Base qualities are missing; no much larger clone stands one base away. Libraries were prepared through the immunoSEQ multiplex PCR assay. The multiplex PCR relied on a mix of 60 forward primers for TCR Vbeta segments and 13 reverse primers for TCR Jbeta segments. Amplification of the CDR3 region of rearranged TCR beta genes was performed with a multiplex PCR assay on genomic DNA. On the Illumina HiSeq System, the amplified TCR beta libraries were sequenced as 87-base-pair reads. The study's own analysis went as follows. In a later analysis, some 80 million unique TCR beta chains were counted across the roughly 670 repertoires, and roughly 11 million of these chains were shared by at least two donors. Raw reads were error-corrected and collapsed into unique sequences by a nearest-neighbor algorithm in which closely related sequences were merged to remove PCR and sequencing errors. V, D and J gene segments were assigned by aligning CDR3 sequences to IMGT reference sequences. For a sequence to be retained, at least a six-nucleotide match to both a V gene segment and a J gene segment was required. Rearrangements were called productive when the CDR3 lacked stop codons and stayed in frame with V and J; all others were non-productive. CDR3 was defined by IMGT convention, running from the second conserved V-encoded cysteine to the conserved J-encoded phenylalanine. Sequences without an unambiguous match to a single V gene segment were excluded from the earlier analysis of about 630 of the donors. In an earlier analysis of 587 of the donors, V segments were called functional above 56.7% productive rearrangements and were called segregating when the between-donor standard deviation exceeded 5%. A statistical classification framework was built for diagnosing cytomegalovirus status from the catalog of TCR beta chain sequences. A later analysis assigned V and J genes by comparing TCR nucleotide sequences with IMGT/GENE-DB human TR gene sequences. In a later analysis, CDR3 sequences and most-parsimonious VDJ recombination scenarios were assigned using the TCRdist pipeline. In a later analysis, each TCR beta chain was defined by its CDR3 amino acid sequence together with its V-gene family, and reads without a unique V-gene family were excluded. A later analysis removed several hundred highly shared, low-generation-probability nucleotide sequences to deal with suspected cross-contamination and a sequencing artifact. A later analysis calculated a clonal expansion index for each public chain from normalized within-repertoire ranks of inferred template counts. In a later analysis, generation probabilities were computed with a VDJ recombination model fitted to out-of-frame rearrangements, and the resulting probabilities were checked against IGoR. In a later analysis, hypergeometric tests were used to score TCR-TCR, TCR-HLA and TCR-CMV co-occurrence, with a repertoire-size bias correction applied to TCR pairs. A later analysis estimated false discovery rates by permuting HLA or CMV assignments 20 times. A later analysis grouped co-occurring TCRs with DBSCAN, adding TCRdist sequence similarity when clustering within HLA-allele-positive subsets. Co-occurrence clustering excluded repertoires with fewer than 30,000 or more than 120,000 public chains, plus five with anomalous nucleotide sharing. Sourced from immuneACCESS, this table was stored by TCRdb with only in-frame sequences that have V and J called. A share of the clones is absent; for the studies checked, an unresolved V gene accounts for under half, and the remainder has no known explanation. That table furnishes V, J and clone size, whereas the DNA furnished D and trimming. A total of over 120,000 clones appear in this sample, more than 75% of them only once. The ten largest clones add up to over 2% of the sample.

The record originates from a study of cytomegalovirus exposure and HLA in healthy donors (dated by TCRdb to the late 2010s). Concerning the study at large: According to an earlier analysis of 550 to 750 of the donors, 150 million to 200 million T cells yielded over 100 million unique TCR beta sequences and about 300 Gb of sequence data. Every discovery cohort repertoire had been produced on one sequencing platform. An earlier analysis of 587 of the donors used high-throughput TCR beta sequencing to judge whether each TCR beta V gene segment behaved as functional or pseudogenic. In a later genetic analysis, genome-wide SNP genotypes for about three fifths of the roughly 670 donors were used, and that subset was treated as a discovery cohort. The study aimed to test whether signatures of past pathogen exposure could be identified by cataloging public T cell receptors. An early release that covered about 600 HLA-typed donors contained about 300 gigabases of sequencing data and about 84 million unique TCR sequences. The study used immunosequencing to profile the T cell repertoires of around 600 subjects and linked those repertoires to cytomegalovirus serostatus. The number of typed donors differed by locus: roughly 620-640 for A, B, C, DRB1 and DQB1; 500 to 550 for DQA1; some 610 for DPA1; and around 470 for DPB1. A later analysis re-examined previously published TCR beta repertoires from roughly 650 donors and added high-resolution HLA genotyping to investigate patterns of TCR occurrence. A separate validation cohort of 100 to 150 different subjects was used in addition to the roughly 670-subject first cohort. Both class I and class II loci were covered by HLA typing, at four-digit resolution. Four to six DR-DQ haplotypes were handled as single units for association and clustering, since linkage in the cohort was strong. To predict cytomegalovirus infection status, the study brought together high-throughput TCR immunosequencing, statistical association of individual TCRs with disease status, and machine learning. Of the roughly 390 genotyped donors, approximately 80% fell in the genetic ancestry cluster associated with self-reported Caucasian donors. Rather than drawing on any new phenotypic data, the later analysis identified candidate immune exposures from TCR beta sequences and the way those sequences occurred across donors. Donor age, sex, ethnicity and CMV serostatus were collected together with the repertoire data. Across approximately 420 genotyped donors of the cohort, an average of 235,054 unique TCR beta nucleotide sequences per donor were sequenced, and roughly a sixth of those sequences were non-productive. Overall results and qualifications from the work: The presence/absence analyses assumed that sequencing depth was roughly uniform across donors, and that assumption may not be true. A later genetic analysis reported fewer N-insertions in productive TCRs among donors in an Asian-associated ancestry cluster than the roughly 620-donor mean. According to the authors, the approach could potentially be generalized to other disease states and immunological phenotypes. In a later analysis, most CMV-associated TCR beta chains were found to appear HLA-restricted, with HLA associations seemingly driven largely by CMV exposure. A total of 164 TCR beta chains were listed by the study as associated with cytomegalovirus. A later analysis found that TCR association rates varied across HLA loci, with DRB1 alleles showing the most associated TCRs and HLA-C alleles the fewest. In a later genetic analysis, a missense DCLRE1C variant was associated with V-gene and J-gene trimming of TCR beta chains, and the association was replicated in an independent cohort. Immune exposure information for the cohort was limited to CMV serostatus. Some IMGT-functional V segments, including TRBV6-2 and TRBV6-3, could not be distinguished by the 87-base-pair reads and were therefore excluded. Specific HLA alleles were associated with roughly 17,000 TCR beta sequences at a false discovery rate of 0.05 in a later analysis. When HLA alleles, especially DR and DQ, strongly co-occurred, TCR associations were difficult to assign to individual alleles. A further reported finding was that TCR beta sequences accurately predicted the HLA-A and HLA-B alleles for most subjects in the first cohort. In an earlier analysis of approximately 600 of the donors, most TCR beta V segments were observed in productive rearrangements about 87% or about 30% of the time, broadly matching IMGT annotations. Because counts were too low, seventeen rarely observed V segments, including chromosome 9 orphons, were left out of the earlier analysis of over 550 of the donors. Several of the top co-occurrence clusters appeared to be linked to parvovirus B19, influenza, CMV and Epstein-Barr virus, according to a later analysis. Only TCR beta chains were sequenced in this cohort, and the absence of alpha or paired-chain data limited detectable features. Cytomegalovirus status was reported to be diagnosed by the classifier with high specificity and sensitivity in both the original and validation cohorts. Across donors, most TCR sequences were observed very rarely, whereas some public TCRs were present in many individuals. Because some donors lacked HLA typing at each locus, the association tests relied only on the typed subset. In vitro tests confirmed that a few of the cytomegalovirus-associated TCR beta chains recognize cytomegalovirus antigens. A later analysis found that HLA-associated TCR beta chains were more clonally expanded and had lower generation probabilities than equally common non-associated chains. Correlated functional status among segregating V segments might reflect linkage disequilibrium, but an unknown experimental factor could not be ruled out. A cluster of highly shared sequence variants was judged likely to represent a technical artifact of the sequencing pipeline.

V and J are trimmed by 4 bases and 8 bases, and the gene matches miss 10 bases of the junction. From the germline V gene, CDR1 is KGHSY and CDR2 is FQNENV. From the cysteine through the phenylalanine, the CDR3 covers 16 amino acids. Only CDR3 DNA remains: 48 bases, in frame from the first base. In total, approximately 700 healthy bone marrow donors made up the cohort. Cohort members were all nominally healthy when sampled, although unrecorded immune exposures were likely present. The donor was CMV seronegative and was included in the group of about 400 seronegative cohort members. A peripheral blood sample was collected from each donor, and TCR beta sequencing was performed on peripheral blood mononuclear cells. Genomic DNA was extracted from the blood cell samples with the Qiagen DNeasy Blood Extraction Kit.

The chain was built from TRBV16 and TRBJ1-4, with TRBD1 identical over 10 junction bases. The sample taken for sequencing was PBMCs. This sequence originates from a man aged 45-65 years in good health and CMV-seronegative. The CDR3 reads CASSPPTGGAKEKLFF. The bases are TGTGCCAGCAGCCCCCCGACAGGGGGCGCGAAAGAAAAACTGTTTTTT.